This T cell receptor (beta chain) appears in the sequencing data of a study of T cell clones after liver transplantation. On the study more broadly: A pre-transplant mixed lymphocyte reaction with TCRbeta sequencing defined graft-donor-reactive clones followed in post-transplant blood. Without induction therapy, subjects received standard immunosuppression until 12-24 months post-transplant. Patients counted as tolerant after at least one year off all immunosuppression, enzymes not exceeding twice normal.

Germline loops: CDR1 MDHEN, CDR2 SYDVKM. The CDR3 is 15 amino acids. Trimming shortened V by 5 bases and J by 2 bases, and 12 bases separated the two germline ends. Study-wide results and caveats: The donor-reactive repertoire was only partly measurable in two subjects, lacking donor cells.

With regard to this clone: What it recognizes is unknown.

The method was immunoSEQ multiplex PCR; TCRdb's version includes in-frame clones alone and lacks a portion of them. Of tens of thousands of clones in the sample, 70% are singletons; the top ten hold approximately 3%. The sample here was CD4+ T cells from blood, taken at the approximately 15-month timepoint. The chain combines TRBV28 with TRBJ2-2; D not resolved. The source of this sequence is a human patient who received a liver transplant. Some of the T cells may derive from the graft donor. The CDR3 protein is CASSPARQNTGELFF. For the CDR3, the DNA is TGTGCCAGCAGTCCAGCCAGGCAAAACACCGGGGAGCTGTTTTTT.